Below, 28 T cell receptor beta chains from the same sample are listed, as sequenced in a study of Tregs in tolerant kidney transplant recipients. Related graft donors supplied nonmyeloablative bone marrow transplants, and mixed chimerism was transient. Sequencing used immunoSEQ multiplex PCR; TCRdb keeps in-frame clones, though not all of them. The listing contains about 14,000 clones. Sequences were derived from CD8+ T cells from blood (PBMCs), sampled 6 months after the transplant. Receptors originate from a human patient who received a combined kidney and bone marrow transplant. These T cells may partly come from the graft donor.

The sequenced part of the CDR3 DNA is TGTGCCAGTAGTATCCCGGGACTAGCGGGAGGAAGCTCCTACAATGAG. This codes for CASSIPGLAGGSSYNE. The complete CDR3 protein is CASSIPGLAGGSSYNEQFF. The chain links TRBV19 to TRBJ2-1, with 15 bases fitting TRBD2. The read ends 3 residues shy of where the CDR3 ends; the end is completed using the germline J gene. Germline V gives CDR1 LNHDA, CDR2 SQIVND (reference sequence). This CDR3 has 19 amino acids. With V trimmed by 3 bases and J by 0 bases, 6 bases remained unmatched.

Comments on this clone: Read sequence stops 3 residues before the CDR3 end, and the germline J gene provides the missing end. The gene calls are TRBV7-6 and TRBJ1-1; D possibly corresponds to TRBD1 (6 bases). The germline V gene has CDR1 SGHVS and CDR2 FNYEAQ. Trimming pared 3 bases from V and 2 bases from J, leaving 7 bases between. CDR3 length: 13 amino acids. The CDR3 protein is CASSFGTNTEAFF. Incomplete CDR3 DNA: TGTGCCAGCAGCTTCGGGACAAACACTGAA.

Regarding this clone: The read gets to within 3 residues of the CDR3 end, and the germline J gene fills in the rest. V gene TRBV30 combines with J gene TRBJ2-1; 10 bases fit TRBD2. V shed 5 bases and J 3 bases; nucleotides not matched to a gene: 4. Germline assignment: CDR1 GTSNPN and CDR2 SVGIG (reference sequence). CDR3 size: 14 residues. The DNA read from the CDR3 is TGTGCCTGGGGCGGGACTAGCGACTACAATGAG. Translating it yields CAWGGTSDYNE. The full CDR3 reads CAWGGTSDYNEQFF.

Of note for this clone: Read sequence stops 3 residues before the CDR3 end, and the germline J gene provides the missing end. This chain links TRBV10-3 with TRBJ1-2; TRBD1 might be the D (5 bases). The germline CDR1 and CDR2 sequences are ENHRY and SYGVKD. Trimming shortened V by 1 base and J by 4 bases, and 7 bases separated the two germline ends. There are 13 residues in the CDR3. The sequenced part of the CDR3 DNA is TGTGCCATCAGTGAGTTAGACAGCTATGGC. Residues: CAISELDSYG. The complete CDR3 protein is CAISELDSYGYTF.

About this clone: The read finishes 3 residues shy of the CDR3 end, and the germline J gene is used to complete it. The rearrangement links TRBV6-1 to TRBJ2-3, with TRBD2 as a possible D gene (5 bases). The V and J ends lost 4 bases and 2 bases respectively, with 13 bases between them. The CDR3 is made up of 15 amino acids. Germline-derived CDR1 and CDR2 are MNHNS and SASEGT. This chain's CDR3 is CASSALGSVTDTQYF. The CDR3 bases that were read are TGTGCCAGCAGTGCCCTGGGTAGCGTCACAGATACG.

Remarks on this clone: The CDR3 end falls 3 residues outside the read, so it is completed with the germline J gene. The chain recombines TRBV6-1 with TRBJ2-7, with 7 bases that match TRBD1. Germline V gene lookup returns CDR1 MNHNS and CDR2 SASEGT. This CDR3 comprises 15 residues. The V gene end was trimmed by 2 bases and the J gene end by 2 bases; junction bases not matched to a gene: 6. CDR3 loop: CASSEMGTAPYEQYF. The sequenced CDR3 bases are TGTGCCAGCAGTGAAATGGGGACAGCCCCCTACGAG.

As to this clone: The CDR3 end falls 3 residues outside the read, so it is completed with the germline J gene. V usage is TRBV2 and J usage is TRBJ2-5; D perhaps matches TRBD2 (6 bases). The germline gives CDR1 SNHLY, CDR2 FYNNEI. The V and J ends lost 4 bases and 2 bases respectively, with 11 bases between them. The CDR3 runs to 14 residues. The CDR3 loop reads CASSGRGQQETQYF. The part of the CDR3 DNA that was read is TGTGCCAGCAGTGGGAGGGGCCAGCAAGAGACC.

The sequenced part of the CDR3 DNA is TGCAGTGCTAGAGACGGTCTAGCGGAGTACACCGGGGAG. Amino acids: CSARDGLAEYTGE. The whole CDR3 sequence reads CSARDGLAEYTGELFF. The chain recombines TRBV20-1 with TRBJ2-2, with 7 bases identical to TRBD2. Read sequence stops 3 residues before the CDR3 end, and the germline J gene provides the missing end. The CDR3 has 16 amino acids. After removal of 0 bases from V and 3 bases from J, the junction contained 7 bases not matched to a gene. Per germline, CDR1 DFQATT and CDR2 SNEGSKA (reference sequence).

About this clone itself: The read ends 3 residues before the CDR3 terminus; that terminus is restored from the germline J gene. This rearrangement joins TRBV7-2 to TRBJ2-1, with 9 bases that match TRBD1. Losses at the gene ends were 6 bases for V and 6 bases for J; bases not matched to a gene: 3. The CDR3 is 13 amino acids. Germline V gene lookup returns CDR1 SGHTA and CDR2 FQGNSA. CDR3 bases read: TGTGCCAGCAGTTCGGACAGGGGCAATGAG. Protein: CASSSDRGNE. The full-length CDR3 reads as CASSSDRGNEQFF.

With regard to this clone: The read finishes 3 residues shy of the CDR3 end, and the germline J gene is used to complete it. This sequence joins TRBV7-9 and TRBJ2-3; possible D gene TRBD2, 6 bases. Germline assignment: CDR1 SEHNR and CDR2 FQNEAQ (reference sequence). The CDR3 is 14 residues long. The sequenced part of the CDR3 DNA is TGTGCCAGCAGACGTGGCGGGGATGGAGAGACG. This encodes CASRRGGDGET. The whole CDR3 protein reads CASRRGGDGETQYF.

Comments on this clone: Read data end 3 residues before the CDR3 end; the end is taken from the germline J gene. The chain carries TRBV19 and TRBJ1-2; tentative D call: TRBD1 (5 bases). CDR1 is LNHDA and CDR2 is SQIVND in the germline V gene (reference sequence). The CDR3 has 13 amino acids. Incomplete CDR3 DNA: TGTGCCAGTAGTTACCTAGCGACAGATACC. This gives the protein CASSYLATDT. The whole CDR3 region reads CASSYLATDTYTF. Full variable domain (remainder filled in from reference TRBV19 and TRBJ1-2): DGGITQSPKYLFRKEGQNVTLSCEQNLNHDAMYWYRQDPGQGLRLIYYSQIVNDFQKGDIAEGYSVSREKKESFPLTVTSAQKNPTAFYLCASSYLATDTYTFGSGTRLTVV.

As concerns this clone: The read gets to within 3 residues of the CDR3 end, and the germline J gene fills in the rest. The chain is built from TRBV2 and TRBJ2-5, with TRBD1 matching over 7 bases. The ends lost 5 bases at V and 5 bases at J; junction bases unmatched: 11. Per the germline V gene, CDR1 is SNHLY and CDR2 is FYNNEI. CDR3 length: 15 amino acids. The DNA read from the CDR3 is TGTGCCAGCAGTCCCGGGACAGTTAAAGATGAGACC. It is translated as CASSPGTVKDET. The complete CDR3 reads CASSPGTVKDETQYF.

In regard to this clone: The read is 3 residues too short to cover the CDR3 end, so that end is filled in from the germline J gene. The V and J genes are TRBV20-1 and TRBJ2-3, with D possibly being TRBD1 (6 bases). The CDR3 runs 15 residues. The germline V gene has CDR1 DFQATT and CDR2 SNEGSKA (reference sequence). The sequenced CDR3 bases are TGCAGTGCTACAGGCCCGACAGGAAGCAATCAGCCG. Encoded protein: CSATGPTGSNQP. The CDR3 in its entirety is CSATGPTGSNQPQYF.

A note on this clone: A read error may account for a junction end that differs from germline. Read coverage stops 3 residues before the CDR3 terminus; the germline J gene supplies the remainder. V gene TRBV4-2 combines with J gene TRBJ1-5; D uncertain. Germline assignment: CDR1 LGHNA and CDR2 YNFKEQ. This CDR3 is built from 15 residues. CDR3 DNA, as far as it was read: TGCGCCAGCAGCCAAGATGGGTCTGACTATCAGCCC. As protein: CASSQDGSDYQP. The full-length CDR3 reads as CASSQDGSDYQPQHF.

On this clone: The read ends 3 residues before the CDR3 terminus; that terminus is restored from the germline J gene. V usage is TRBV2 and J usage is TRBJ2-7; D gene uncertain. The CDR3 has 13 residues. Germline V gene sequence: CDR1 SNHLY, CDR2 FYNNEI. The ends were cut back, 1 base at V and 3 bases at J, with 7 bases in the middle. The DNA read from the CDR3 is TGTGCCAGCAGTGAAGTCGGGTTCTACGAG. Protein product: CASSEVGFYE. The whole CDR3 sequence is CASSEVGFYEQYF.

With regard to this clone: The read is 3 residues too short to cover the CDR3 end, so that end is filled in from the germline J gene. This sequence joins TRBV13 and TRBJ2-5, with D maybe TRBD2 (6 bases). The V end lost 5 bases, the J end lost 2 bases, and 15 bases lay between the germline ends. Germline loops: CDR1 PRHDT, CDR2 FYEKMQ (reference sequence). There are 15 residues in the CDR3. CDR3 protein: CASSVRGTPQETQYF. The sequenced part of the CDR3 DNA is TGTGCCAGCAGCGTCCGGGGGACTCCTCAAGAGACC.

Points on this clone: The read stops 3 residues short of the end of the CDR3; the missing end is completed from the germline J gene. The rearrangement uses TRBV5-6 and TRBJ2-1; 8 nucleotides align to TRBD2. In germline, CDR1 is SGHDT, CDR2 YYEEEE. There are 15 residues in the CDR3. V was pared by 2 bases and J by 8 bases, with 9 bases of the junction left unmatched. Partial CDR3 DNA: TGTGCCAGCAGCTTCTTGACGGGAGGGGAGTATGAG. It encodes CASSFLTGGEYE. The full CDR3 sequence reads CASSFLTGGEYEQFF.

In the case of this clone: The read stops 3 residues short of the end of the CDR3; the missing end is completed from the germline J gene. The chain has TRBV6-2 or TRBV6-3 and TRBJ2-2, with 7 bases aligning to TRBD2. Germline CDR1 MNHEY, CDR2 SVGEGT. The CDR3 extends over 14 amino acids. CDR3 sequence reads: CASSYSGGASPLFF. The CDR3 bases that were read are TGTGCCAGCAGTTACTCGGGAGGGGCCTCACCG.

As to this clone: The read falls 3 residues short of the CDR3 end, and the missing part is taken from the germline J gene. J is TRBJ2-1 and V is TRBV19; D is uncertain. V dropped 6 bases and J dropped 9 bases, with 12 bases sitting between them. CDR1 and CDR2 from the germline V gene are LNHDA and SQIVND (reference sequence). CDR3 length equals 12 residues. Partial CDR3 DNA: TGTGCCAGTAGCCCCCCCGCGATTGAG. Protein product: CASSPPAIE. The whole CDR3 sequence reads CASSPPAIEQFF.

As regards this clone: The read ends 3 residues early relative to the CDR3; the germline J gene fills the gap. The rearrangement uses TRBV2 and TRBJ2-7, with D unclear. Trimming cost V 6 bases and J 6 bases, with 6 bases left between them. The CDR3 has 10 amino acids. Germline V CDR1 and CDR2: SNHLY, FYNNEI. CDR3 DNA (partial): TGTGCCAGCAGGGCACCCGAG. Translation gives CASRAPE. The entire CDR3 protein is CASRAPEQYF.

Note on this clone: The read ends 3 residues shy of where the CDR3 ends; the end is completed using the germline J gene. The chain recombines TRBV19 with TRBJ2-7; TRBD2 aligns across 7 bases. CDR1 and CDR2 (germline): LNHDA, SQIVND (reference sequence). The CDR3 spans 13 residues. After removal of 3 bases from V and 3 bases from J, the junction contained 2 bases not matched to a gene. The CDR3 loop reads CASSMGLIYEQYF. The CDR3 bases that were read are TGTGCCAGTAGTATGGGACTAATCTACGAG.

A word on this clone: The read comes to an end 3 residues before the CDR3 does, leaving the germline J gene to fill in the end. V and J are TRBV7-7 and TRBJ2-2, with 7 positions matching TRBD2. The germline V gene encodes CDR1 SSHAT and CDR2 FNYEAQ (reference sequence). The CDR3 totals 13 residues. The covered CDR3 bases are TGTGCGTCGGGGGGACCGAGGGCCGGGGAG. This codes for CASGGPRAGE. The full CDR3 protein reads CASGGPRAGELFF. Looking up the rest from reference TRBV7-7 and TRBJ2-2 gives the full variable domain: GAGVSQSPRYKVTKRGQDVTLRCDPISSHATLYWYQQALGQGPEFLTYFNYEAQPDKSGLPSDRFSAERPEGSISTLTIQRTEQRDSAMYRCASGGPRAGELFFGEGSRLTVL.

A remark on this clone: The read gets to within 3 residues of the CDR3 end, and the germline J gene fills in the rest. The genes are TRBV4-2 and TRBJ2-1, with 9 bases fitting TRBD1. CDR1 and CDR2 (germline): LGHNA, YNFKEQ. The CDR3 extends over 16 amino acids. V shed 2 bases and J 7 bases; nucleotides not matched to a gene: 9. CDR3 region: CASSQYRTGEQNEQFF. The part of the CDR3 DNA that was read is TGTGCCAGCAGCCAATACCGGACAGGGGAGCAGAATGAG.

About this clone itself: At one end, the junction sequence differs from germline, possibly due to a read error. With the read ending 3 residues before the CDR3 end, the germline J gene is used to fill in that end. Additional DNA sequences in this sample encode the identical CDR3. J is TRBJ1-3 and V is TRBV7-6, with TRBD1 matching 7 bases. The CDR3 consists of 16 residues. CDR1 SGHVS and CDR2 FNYEAQ come from the germline V gene. The chain's CDR3 is CASSQWTGRADDTIYF. The DNA read from the CDR3 is TGTGCCAGCAGCCAATGGACAGGCCGGGCGGATGACACG. Using reference TRBV7-6 and TRBJ1-3 for the parts outside the CDR3, the full variable domain is GAGVSQSPRYKVTKRGQDVALRCDPISGHVSLYWYRQALGQGPEFLTYFNYEAQQDKSGLPNDRFSAERPEGSISTLTIQRTEQRDSAMYRCASSQWTGRADDTIYFGEGSWLTVV.

Comment on this clone: The CDR3 goes on 3 residues after the read ends, and that part is filled in from the germline J gene. This sequence joins TRBV13 and TRBJ1-4, with 7 bases matching TRBD1. Germline V gives CDR1 PRHDT, CDR2 FYEKMQ (reference sequence). CDR3 length: 14 amino acids. Trimming at V came to 5 bases and at J to 9 bases, leaving 9 bases not matched to a gene. The DNA read from the CDR3 is TGTGCCAGCAGCCTTGGACAGGAGGCCCAAAAA. Its protein is CASSLGQEAQK. From start to end, the CDR3 is CASSLGQEAQKLFF.

To note about this clone: The read gets to within 3 residues of the CDR3 end, and the germline J gene fills in the rest. The chain couples TRBV5-6 to TRBJ2-7, with D unresolved. The V end lost 0 bases, the J end lost 3 bases, and 7 bases lay between the germline ends. CDR1 and CDR2 from the germline V gene are SGHDT and YYEEEE. This CDR3 has 13 residues. CDR3 bases read: TGTGCCAGCAGCTTGGGAGGTTTCTACGAG. It encodes CASSLGGFYE. The full CDR3 reads CASSLGGFYEQYF.

About this clone: The CDR3 goes on 3 residues after the read ends, and that part is filled in from the germline J gene. The rearrangement uses TRBV24-1 and TRBJ2-3, with 8 bases aligning to TRBD2. The CDR3 contains 17 residues. Trimming took 2 bases from V and 2 from J; bases not matched to a gene: 8. Germline loops: CDR1 KGHDR, CDR2 SFDVKD. The DNA read from the CDR3 is TGTGCCACCAGTGATTACAGCGGGAGTCCCCTCACAGATACG. It codes for CATSDYSGSPLTDT. The whole CDR3 region reads CATSDYSGSPLTDTQYF.

Remarks on this clone: The CDR3 goes on 3 residues after the read ends, and that part is filled in from the germline J gene. The chain uses TRBV19 and TRBJ2-7, with no clear D. V was clipped by 3 bases and J by 4 bases, with 4 bases between them. CDR1 and CDR2 from the germline V gene are LNHDA and SQIVND (reference sequence). This CDR3 has 11 amino acids. Here the CDR3 reads CASSIGYEQYF. The CDR3 DNA, read in part, is TGTGCCAGTAGTATCGGTTACGAG.